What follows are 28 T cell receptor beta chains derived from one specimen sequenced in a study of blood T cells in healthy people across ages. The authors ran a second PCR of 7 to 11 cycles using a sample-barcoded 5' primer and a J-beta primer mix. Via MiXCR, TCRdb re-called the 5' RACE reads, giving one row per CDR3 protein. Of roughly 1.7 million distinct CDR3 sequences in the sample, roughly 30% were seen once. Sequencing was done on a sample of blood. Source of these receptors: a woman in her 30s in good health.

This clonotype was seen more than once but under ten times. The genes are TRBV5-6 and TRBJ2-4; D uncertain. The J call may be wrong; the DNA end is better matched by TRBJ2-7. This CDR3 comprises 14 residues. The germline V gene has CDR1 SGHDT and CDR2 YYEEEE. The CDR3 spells CASLSYGRNYEQYF. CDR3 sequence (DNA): TGTGCCAGCTTGTCCTATGGACGGAATTACGAGCAGTACTTC.

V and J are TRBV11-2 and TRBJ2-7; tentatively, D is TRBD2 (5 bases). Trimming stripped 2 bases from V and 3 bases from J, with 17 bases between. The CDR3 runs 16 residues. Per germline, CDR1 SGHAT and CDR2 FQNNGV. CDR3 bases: TGTGCCAGCAGCTTAACTAGGGTGACCGATCGCTACGAGCAGTACTTC. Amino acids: CASSLTRVTDRYEQYF.

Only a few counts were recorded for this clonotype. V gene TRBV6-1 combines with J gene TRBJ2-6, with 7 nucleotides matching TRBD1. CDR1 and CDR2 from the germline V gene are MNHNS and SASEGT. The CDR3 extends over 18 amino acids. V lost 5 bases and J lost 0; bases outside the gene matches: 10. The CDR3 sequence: CASSRTGTRASGANVLTF. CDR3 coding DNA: TGTGCCAGCAGTAGGACAGGTACCAGGGCCTCTGGGGCCAACGTCCTGACTTTC.

This CDR3 is CASSVVQGVTGELFF. DNA of the CDR3: TGTGCCAGCAGTGTGGTCCAGGGAGTGACCGGGGAGCTGTTTTTT. The gene calls are TRBV6-1 and TRBJ2-2, with D perhaps matching TRBD1 or TRBD2 (5 bases each). Looked up from germline, CDR1 is MNHNS and CDR2 is SASEGT. With 4 bases removed from V and 5 bases from J, the gap between germline ends came to 14 bases. The CDR3 extends over 15 amino acids.

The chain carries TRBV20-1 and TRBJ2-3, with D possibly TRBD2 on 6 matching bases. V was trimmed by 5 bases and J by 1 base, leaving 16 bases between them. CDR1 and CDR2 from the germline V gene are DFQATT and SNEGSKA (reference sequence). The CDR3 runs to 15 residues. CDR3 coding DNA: TGCAGTGCTCAGGGAGGACAAGCCCGCACAGATACGCAGTATTTT. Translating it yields CSAQGGQARTDTQYF.

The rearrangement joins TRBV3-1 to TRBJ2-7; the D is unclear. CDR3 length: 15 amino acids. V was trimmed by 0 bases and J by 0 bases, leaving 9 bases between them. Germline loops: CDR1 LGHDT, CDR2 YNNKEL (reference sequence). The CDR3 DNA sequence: TGTGCCAGCAGCCAAGAGAAAGGGTCCTCCTACGAGCAGTACTTC. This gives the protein CASSQEKGSSYEQYF.

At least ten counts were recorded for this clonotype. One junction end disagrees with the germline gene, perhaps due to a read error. This chain's CDR3 is CASSLTGSSGANVLTF. Written as DNA, the CDR3 is TGTGCCAGCAGCTTAACGGGAAGCTCTGGGGCCAACGTCCTGACTTTC. This chain joins TRBV5-1 and TRBJ2-6, with D possibly TRBD2 on 5 matching bases. This CDR3 spans 16 amino acids. Germline CDR1 is SGHRS and CDR2 is YFSETQ.

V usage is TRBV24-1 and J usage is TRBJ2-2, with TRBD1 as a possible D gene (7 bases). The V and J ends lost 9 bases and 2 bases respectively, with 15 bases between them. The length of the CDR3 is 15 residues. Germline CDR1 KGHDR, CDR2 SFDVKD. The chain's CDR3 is CATERGDSNTGELFF. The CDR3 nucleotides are TGTGCCACCGAACGCGGGGACAGCAACACCGGGGAGCTGTTTTTT.

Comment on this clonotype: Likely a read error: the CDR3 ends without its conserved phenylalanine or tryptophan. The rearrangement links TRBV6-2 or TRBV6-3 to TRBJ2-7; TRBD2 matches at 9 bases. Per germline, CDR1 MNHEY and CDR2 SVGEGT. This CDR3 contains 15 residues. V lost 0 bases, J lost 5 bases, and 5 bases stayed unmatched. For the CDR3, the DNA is TGTGCCAGCAGTTACTCTGAGCGGGGGGCCCACGAGCAGTACCTC. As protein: CASSYSERGAHEQYL.

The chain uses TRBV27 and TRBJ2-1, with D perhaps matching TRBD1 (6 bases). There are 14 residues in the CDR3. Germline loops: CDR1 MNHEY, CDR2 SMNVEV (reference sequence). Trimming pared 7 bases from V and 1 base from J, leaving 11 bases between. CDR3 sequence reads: CASMDRWSYNEQFF. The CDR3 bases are TGTGCCAGCATGGACAGATGGTCCTACAATGAGCAGTTCTTC.

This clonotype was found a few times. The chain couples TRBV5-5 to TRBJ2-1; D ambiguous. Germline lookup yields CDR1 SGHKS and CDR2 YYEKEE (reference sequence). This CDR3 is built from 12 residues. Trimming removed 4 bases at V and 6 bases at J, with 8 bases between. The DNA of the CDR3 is TGTGCCAGCAGCACCTATTCCAATGAGCAGTTCTTC. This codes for CASSTYSNEQFF. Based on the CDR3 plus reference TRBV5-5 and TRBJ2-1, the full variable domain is DAGVTQSPTHLIKTRGQQVTLRCSPISGHKSVSWYQQVLGQGPQFIFQYYEKEERGRGNFPDRFSARQFPNYSSELNVNALLLGDSALYLCASSTYSNEQFFGPGTRLTVL.

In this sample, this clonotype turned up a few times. The CDR3 sequence is CASSLDGSPYNEQFF. The CDR3 bases are TGTGCCAGCAGCTTAGACGGGAGTCCCTACAATGAGCAGTTCTTC. V gene TRBV7-7 combines with J gene TRBJ2-1, with TRBD2 as a possible D gene (6 bases). Germline values: CDR1 SSHAT, CDR2 FNYEAQ (reference sequence). The CDR3 contains 15 residues. The V gene lost 1 base and the J gene lost 2 bases, with 9 bases spanning the gap.

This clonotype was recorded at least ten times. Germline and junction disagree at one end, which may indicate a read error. Here the CDR3 DNA reads TGTGCCAGCAGCCCCGACGGATACGAGCAGTACTTC. This codes for CASSPDGYEQYF. V and J are TRBV5-1 and TRBJ2-7; no firm D call. The length of the CDR3 is 12 residues. Germline CDR1 is SGHRS and CDR2 is YFSETQ.

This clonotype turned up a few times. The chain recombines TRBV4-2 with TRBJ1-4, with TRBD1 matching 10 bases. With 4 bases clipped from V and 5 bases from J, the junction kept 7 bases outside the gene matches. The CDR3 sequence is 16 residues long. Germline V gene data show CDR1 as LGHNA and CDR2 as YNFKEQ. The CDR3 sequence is CASSLAAGQGNEKLFF. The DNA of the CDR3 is TGTGCCAGCAGCCTGGCGGCGGGACAGGGGAATGAAAAACTGTTTTTT.

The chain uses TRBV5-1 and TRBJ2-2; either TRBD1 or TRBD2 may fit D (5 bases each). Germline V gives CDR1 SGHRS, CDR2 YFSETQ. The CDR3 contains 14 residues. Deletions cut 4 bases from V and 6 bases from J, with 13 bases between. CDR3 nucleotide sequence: TGCGCCAGCAGCACCGGGACCTGGGCCGGGGAGCTGTTTTTT. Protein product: CASSTGTWAGELFF.

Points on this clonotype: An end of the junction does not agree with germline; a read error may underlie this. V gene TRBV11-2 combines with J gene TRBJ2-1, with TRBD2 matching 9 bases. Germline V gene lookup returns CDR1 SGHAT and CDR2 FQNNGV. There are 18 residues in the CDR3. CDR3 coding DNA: TGTGTCAGCAGCTTAAGTCCCAGCGGGGGGAGCTCCTACAATGAGCAGTTCTTC. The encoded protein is CVSSLSPSGGSSYNEQFF.

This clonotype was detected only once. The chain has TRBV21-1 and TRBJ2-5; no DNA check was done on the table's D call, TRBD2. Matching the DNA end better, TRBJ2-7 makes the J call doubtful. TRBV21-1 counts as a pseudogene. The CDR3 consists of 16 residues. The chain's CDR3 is CASSKGPKWTSYEQYF. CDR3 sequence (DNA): TGTGCCAGCAGCAAAGGCCCTAAGTGGACCTCCTACGAGCAGTACTTC.

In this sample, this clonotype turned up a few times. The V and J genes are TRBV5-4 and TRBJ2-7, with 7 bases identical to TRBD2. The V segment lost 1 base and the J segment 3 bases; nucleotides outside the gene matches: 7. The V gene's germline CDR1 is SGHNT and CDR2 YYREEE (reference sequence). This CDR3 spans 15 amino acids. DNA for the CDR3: TGTGCCAGCAGCTTGTTTGCGGGAGCGTACTACGAGCAGTACTTC. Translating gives CASSLFAGAYYEQYF.

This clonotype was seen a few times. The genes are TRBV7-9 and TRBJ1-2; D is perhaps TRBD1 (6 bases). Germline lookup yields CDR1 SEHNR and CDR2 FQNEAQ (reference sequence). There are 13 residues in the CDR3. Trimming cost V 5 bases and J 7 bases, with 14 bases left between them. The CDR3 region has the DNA TGTGCCAGCAGCGATTCGGGGGCCGGTGGCTACACCTTC. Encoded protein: CASSDSGAGGYTF.

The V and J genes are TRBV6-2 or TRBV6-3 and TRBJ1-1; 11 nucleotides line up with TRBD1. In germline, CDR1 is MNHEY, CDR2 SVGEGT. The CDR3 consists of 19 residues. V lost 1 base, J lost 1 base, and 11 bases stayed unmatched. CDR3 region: CASSYYLPGTGGANTEAFF. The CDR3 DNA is TGTGCCAGCAGTTACTACTTACCCGGGACAGGGGGTGCGAACACTGAAGCTTTCTTT.

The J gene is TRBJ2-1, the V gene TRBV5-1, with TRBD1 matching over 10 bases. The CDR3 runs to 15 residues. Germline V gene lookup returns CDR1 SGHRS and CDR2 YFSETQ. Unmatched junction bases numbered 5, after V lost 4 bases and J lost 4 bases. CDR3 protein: CASSVDRGLYNEQFF. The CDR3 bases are TGCGCCAGCAGCGTTGACAGGGGGCTATACAATGAGCAGTTCTTC.

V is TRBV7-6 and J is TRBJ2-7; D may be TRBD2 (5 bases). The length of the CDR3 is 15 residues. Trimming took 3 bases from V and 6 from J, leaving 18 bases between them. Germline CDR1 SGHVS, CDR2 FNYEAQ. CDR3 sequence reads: CASSLGRGLAIEQYF. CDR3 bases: TGTGCCAGCAGCTTGGGGAGAGGGCTGGCCATCGAGCAGTACTTC.

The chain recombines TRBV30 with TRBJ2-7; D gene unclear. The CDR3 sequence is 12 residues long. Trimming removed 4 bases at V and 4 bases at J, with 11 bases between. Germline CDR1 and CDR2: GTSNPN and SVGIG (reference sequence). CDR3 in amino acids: CAWTVVGYEQYF. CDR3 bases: TGTGCCTGGACCGTGGTGGGTTACGAGCAGTACTTC.

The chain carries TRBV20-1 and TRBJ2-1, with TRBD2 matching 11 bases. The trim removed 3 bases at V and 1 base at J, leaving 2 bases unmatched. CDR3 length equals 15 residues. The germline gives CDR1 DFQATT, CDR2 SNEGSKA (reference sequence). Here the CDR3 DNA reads TGCAGTGCTAGCCTAGCGGGAGGTTCCTACAATGAGCAGTTCTTC. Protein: CSASLAGGSYNEQFF.

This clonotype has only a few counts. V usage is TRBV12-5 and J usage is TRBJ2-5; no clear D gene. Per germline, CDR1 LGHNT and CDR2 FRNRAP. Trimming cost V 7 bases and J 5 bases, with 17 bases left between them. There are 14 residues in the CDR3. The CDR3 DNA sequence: TGTGCTAGTGATCGGCCGATTCGTGAGGAGACCCAGTACTTC. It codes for CASDRPIREETQYF.

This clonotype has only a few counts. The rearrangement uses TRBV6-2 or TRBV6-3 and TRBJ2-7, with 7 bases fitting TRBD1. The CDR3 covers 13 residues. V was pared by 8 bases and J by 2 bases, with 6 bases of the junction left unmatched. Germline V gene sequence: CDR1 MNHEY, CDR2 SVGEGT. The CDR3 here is CASGQTGTYEQYF. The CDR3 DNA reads TGTGCCAGCGGACAGACAGGGACCTACGAGCAGTACTTC.

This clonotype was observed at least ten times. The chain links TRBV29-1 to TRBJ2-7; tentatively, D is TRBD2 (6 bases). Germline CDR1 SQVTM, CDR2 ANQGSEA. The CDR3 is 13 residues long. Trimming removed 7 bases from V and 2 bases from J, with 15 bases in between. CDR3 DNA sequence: TGCAGCGCCTCGGGACTGGGAGCCTACGAGCAGTACTTC. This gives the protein CSASGLGAYEQYF.

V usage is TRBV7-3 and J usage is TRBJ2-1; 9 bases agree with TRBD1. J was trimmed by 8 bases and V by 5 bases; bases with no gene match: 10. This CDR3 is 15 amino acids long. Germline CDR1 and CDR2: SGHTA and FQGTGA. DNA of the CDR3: TGTGCCAGCAGCCCCCGGGACAGGGCCCTCCATGAGCAGTTCTTC. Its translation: CASSPRDRALHEQFF.